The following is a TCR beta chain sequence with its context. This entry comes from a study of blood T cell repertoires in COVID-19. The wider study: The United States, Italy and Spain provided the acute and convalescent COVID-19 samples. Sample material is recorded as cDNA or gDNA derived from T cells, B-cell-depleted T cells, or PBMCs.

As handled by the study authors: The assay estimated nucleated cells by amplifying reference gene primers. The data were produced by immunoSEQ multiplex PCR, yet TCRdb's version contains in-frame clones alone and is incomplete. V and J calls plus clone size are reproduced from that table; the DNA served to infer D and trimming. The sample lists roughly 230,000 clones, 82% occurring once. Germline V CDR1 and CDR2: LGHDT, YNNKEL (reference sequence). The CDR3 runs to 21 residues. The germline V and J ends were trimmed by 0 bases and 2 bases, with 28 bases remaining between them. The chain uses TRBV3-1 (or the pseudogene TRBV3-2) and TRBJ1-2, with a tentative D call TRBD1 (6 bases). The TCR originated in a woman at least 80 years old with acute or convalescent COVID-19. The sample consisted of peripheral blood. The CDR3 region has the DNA TGTGCCAGCAGCCAAGATCTGGGGGCTGTGAATGTCCACCCCACGAACTATGGCTACACCTTC. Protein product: CASSQDLGAVNVHPTNYGYTF.